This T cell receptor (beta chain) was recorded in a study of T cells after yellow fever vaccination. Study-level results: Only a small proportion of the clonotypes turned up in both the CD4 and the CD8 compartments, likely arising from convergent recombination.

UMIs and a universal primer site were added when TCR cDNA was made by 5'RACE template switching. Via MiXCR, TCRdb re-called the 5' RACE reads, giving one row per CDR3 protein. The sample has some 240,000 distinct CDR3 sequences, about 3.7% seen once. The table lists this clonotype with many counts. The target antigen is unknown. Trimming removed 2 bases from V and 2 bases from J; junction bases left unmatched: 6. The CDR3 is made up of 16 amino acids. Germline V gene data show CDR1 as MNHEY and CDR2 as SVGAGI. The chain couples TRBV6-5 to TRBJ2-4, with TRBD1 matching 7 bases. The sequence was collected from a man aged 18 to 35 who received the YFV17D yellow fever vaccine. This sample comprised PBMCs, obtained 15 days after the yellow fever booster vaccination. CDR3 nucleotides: TGTGCCAGCAGTTACCTCCCACAGGGGACCAAAAACATTCAGTACTTC. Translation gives CASSYLPQGTKNIQYF.